Listed here is a single T cell receptor beta chain. Its target is unknown. CDR1 LNHDA and CDR2 SQIVND come from the germline V gene (reference sequence). There are 16 residues in the CDR3. V was shortened by 1 base and J by 0 bases, with 10 bases between the two germline ends. This record comes from a study of T cell responses to AZD1222 COVID-19 vaccine. Study findings and constraints: Two doses of AZD1222 preceded a rise in Spike-specific TCR breadth and depth.

Produced via immunoSEQ multiplex PCR; TCRdb's table is partial and in-frame only. In the table there are under 140,000 clones, about 94% of which are singletons. V usage is TRBV19 and J usage is TRBJ1-3; D remains unclear. This material consisted of peripheral blood, taken 28 days after the second AZD1222 dose. The sequence came from an adult who received the AZD1222 COVID-19 vaccine. This chain's CDR3 is CASSIAGRSSGNTIYF. The CDR3 region has the DNA TGTGCCAGTAGTATAGCAGGCAGGTCCTCTGGAAACACCATATATTTT.